This record looks at one T cell receptor (beta chain) sequence and its context. The junction differs from germline at one of its ends, possibly a read error. Unique molecular identifiers featured in how the TCRbeta library was prepared. In TCRdb, the PCR reads were re-called with MiXCR into one record per CDR3 protein. Of about 540,000 distinct CDR3 sequences in the sample, around 17% are singletons; the top ten hold over 3%. The entry originates in a study of T-cell reconstitution after alpha-beta-depleted transplantation in children. The CDR3 consists of 13 residues. Sequenced here: PBMCs from the stem cell graft donor, sampled from the stem cell graft. The origin of this receptor is a human donor who donated a stem cell graft to a child with acute lymphoblastic leukemia. This chain uses TRBV12-3 or TRBV12-4 with TRBJ1-6, with 9 bases lining up with TRBD1. The CDR3 reads CASSSSPGQGLYF. CDR3 in DNA: TGTGCCAGCAGTTCTTCACCGGGACAGGGCCTGTACTTT.